A single count supports the clone carrying this TCR beta chain. These data come from a study of cytomegalovirus exposure and HLA in healthy donors. The PCR had 60 Vbeta and 13 Jbeta primers. Generated by immunoSEQ multiplex PCR, the TCRdb table keeps only in-frame clones and is missing some. The profile shows 140,000 to 150,000 clones, about 80% of them singletons. CDR1 is SQVTM and CDR2 is ANQGSEA in the germline V gene. The CDR3 sequence is 13 residues long. This clonotype was obtained from a man aged 35 to 55 in good health and CMV-seronegative. Sequenced input: PBMCs. This chain joins TRBV29-1 and TRBJ2-5; TRBD2 is a possible D gene (7 bases). The DNA end is a closer match to TRBJ2-7, so the J assignment may be wrong. The CDR3 reads CSVEGRGAYEQYF. The CDR3 nucleotides read TGCAGCGTTGAAGGACGGGGGGCTTACGAGCAGTACTTC.